This T cell receptor beta chain was sequenced for a study of cytomegalovirus exposure and HLA in healthy donors. Study-level results: Excluded were some V segments that proved indistinguishable, including TRBV6-2 and TRBV6-3. In a later analysis, TCR beta V- and J-gene trimming showed a link to a missense DCLRE1C variant. The authors listed approximately 150 TCR beta chains as cytomegalovirus-associated. A later analysis found common viral pathogens apparently linked to several of the most significant clusters.

PCR employed 60 Vbeta and 13 Jbeta primers. Sequencing was performed with immunoSEQ multiplex PCR; in TCRdb, only in-frame clones are kept and a portion is missing. The sample contains under 200,000 clones, about 77% of which appear only once. CDR1 GTSNPN and CDR2 SVGIG come from the germline V gene (reference sequence). V shed 3 bases and J shed 7 bases, with 15 bases lying between them. CDR3 length: 13 amino acids. On this clone: Its antigen is currently unknown.

The genes are TRBV30 and TRBJ1-1; maybe TRBD1 (6 bases). This TCR derives from a man aged 55 to 70 in good health and CMV-seronegative. Sample: PBMCs. CDR3: CAWSKGGVGEAFF. The CDR3 DNA sequence: TGTGCCTGGAGCAAAGGGGGAGTAGGTGAAGCTTTCTTT.